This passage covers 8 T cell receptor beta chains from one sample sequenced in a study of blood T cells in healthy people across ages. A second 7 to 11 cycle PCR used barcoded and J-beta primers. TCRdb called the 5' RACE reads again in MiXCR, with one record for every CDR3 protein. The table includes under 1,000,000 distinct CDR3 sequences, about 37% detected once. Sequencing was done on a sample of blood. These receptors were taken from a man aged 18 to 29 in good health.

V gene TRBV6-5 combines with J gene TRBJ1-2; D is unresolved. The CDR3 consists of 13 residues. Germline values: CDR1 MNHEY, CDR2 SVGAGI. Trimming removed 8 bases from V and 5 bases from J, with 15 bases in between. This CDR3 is CASAKGAYYGYTF. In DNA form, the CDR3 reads TGTGCCAGCGCTAAGGGTGCCTATTATGGCTACACCTTC.

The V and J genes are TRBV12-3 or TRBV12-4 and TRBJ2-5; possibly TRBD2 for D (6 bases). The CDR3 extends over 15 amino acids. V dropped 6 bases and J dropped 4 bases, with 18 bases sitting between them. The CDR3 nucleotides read TGTGCCAGCAGCCGACTAGGAATTGCTGGAGAGACCCAGTACTTC. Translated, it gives CASSRLGIAGETQYF.

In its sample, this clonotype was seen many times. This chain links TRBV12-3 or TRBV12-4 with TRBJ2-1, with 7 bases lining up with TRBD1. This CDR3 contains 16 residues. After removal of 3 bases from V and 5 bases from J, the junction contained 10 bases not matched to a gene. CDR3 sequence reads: CASSFSGDRVDNEQFF. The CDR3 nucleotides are TGTGCCAGCAGTTTCAGCGGAGACAGGGTTGACAATGAGCAGTTCTTC.

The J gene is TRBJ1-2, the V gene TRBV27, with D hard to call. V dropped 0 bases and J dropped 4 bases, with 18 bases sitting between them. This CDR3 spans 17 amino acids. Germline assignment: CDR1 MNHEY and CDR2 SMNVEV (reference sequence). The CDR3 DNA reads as TGTGCCAGCAGTTTATCGTGGAGCCCCAGCATCAGCTATGGCTACACCTTC. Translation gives CASSLSWSPSISYGYTF.

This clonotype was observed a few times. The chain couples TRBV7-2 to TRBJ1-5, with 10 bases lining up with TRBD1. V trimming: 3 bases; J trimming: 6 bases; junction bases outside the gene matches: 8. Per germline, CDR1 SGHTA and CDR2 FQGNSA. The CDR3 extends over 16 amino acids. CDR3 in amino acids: CASSFFPGQGIQPQHF. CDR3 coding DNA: TGTGCCAGCAGCTTCTTCCCGGGACAGGGGATTCAGCCCCAGCATTTT.

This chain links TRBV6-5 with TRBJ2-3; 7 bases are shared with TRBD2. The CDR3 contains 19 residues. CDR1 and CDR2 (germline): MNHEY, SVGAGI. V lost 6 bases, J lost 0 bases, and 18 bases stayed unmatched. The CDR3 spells CASSLLDSGAGTSTDTQYF. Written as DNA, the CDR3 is TGTGCCAGCAGCTTACTCGATAGCGGAGCGGGGACTAGCACAGATACGCAGTATTTT.

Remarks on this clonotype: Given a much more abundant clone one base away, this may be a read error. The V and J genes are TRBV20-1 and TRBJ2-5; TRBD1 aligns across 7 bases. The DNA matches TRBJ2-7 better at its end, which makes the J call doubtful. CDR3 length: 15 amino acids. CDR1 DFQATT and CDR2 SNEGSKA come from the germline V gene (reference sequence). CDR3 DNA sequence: TGCAGTGCTAGAGAACCTGGGACAGTCTCCTACGAGCAGTACTTC. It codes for CSAREPGTVSYEQYF.

CDR3 DNA: TGCAGCGTTGATTCGCAGGGGCCGCGACTTCTCAATGAGCAGTACTTC. Translated, it gives CSVDSQGPRLLNEQYF. The chain joins TRBV29-1 to TRBJ2-7; maybe TRBD1 (6 bases). The CDR3 runs 16 residues. Trimming removed 3 bases at V and 7 bases at J, with 25 bases between. Germline CDR1 and CDR2: SQVTM and ANQGSEA.